This TCR beta chain was found in a study of cytotoxic CD8 clonotypes in ibrutinib-treated CLL. Study in general: Recorded responses included about 25 partial and 2 complete; following median roughly 70 months, approximately 15 stayed remitted and about twelve progressed. Mean yields were around 240,000 productive templates and 90,000 to 95,000 productive rearrangements per sample. General study findings and limits: Pretreatment clonality was elevated relative to age-matched healthy donors and paralleled circulating CD8+ T-cell counts. Public clonotypes proved infrequent, and on treatment they shrank or remained steady.

Comment on this clone: The antigen is not known.

The repertoire was sequenced with immunoSEQ multiplex PCR; TCRdb's copy has only in-frame clones and lacks some. The sample includes 70,000 to 85,000 clones, approximately 80% of them seen just once. Looked up from germline, CDR1 is LNHDA and CDR2 is SQIVND (reference sequence). V shed 4 bases and J 5 bases; nucleotides not matched to a gene: 11. The CDR3 runs 15 residues. This clonotype originated in a human donor with chronic lymphocytic leukemia. The chain has TRBV19 and TRBJ2-7; 7 nucleotides align to TRBD2. Source: PBMCs, taken at disease progression, from a patient treated with ibrutinib. The CDR3 reads CASSKSRAGRDEQYF. DNA for the CDR3: TGTGCCAGTAGTAAATCCCGAGCAGGGAGGGACGAGCAGTACTTC.